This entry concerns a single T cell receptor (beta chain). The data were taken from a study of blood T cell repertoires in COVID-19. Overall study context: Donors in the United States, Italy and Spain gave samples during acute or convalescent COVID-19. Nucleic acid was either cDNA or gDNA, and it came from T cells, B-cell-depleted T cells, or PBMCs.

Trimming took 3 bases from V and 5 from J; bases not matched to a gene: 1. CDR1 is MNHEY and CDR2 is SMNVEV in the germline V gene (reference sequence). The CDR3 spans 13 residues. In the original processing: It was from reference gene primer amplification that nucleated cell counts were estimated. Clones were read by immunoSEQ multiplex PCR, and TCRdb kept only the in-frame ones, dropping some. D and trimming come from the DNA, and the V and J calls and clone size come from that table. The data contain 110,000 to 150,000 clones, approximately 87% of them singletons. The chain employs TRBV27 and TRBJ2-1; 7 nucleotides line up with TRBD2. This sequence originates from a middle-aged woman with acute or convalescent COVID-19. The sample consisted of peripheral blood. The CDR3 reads CASSFLADNEQFF. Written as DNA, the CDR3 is TGTGCCAGCAGTTTTCTAGCGGACAATGAGCAGTTCTTC.